Below, 23 T cell receptor beta chains from the same sample are listed, as sequenced in a study of glioma-infiltrating T cells. Using RNA template, CDR3s of TCR alpha and beta were amplified with iRepertoire arm-PCR. TCRdb reanalysed the multiplex PCR reads using MiXCR and keeps one entry per CDR3 protein. The table records some 180,000 distinct CDR3 sequences, 25% to 35% of them present only once. Sequencing used glioma tissue, nonneoplastic brain tissue, or PBMCs (not recorded which). The receptors come from a human donor with low-grade glioma or glioblastoma, undergoing nonglioma brain surgery, or in good health (not recorded which).

Note on this clonotype: This sequence may be a read error, since a much larger clone differs from it by one base. V and J are TRBV4-1 and TRBJ2-1, with 7 bases aligning to TRBD2. Per germline, CDR1 MGHRA and CDR2 YSYEKL. V shed 4 bases, J shed 5 bases, and the junction held 14 bases outside the gene matches. The CDR3 sequence is 17 residues long. The CDR3 protein is CASSPDSAGVIHNEQFF. In DNA form, the CDR3 reads TGCGCCAGCAGCCCAGATTCCGCGGGAGTGATCCACAATGAGCAGTTCTTC.

This clonotype was detected many times. This rearrangement joins TRBV10-3 to TRBJ2-7; 8 bases are a match to TRBD1. The length of the CDR3 is 13 residues. CDR1 ENHRY and CDR2 SYGVKD come from the germline V gene. Trimming took 7 bases from V and 3 from J; bases not matched to a gene: 5. The CDR3 DNA reads TGTGCCATCACTCAAGGACAGGGCTACGAGCAGTACTTC. It yields the protein CAITQGQGYEQYF.

This clonotype was counted a few times. The J gene is TRBJ2-2, the V gene TRBV6-4; the D gene is possibly TRBD2 (5 bases). The germline gives CDR1 MRHNA, CDR2 SNTAGT. Trimming removed 6 bases from V and 4 bases from J, with 12 bases in between. This CDR3 region has 14 residues. CDR3 protein: CASRPDYSTGELFF. The CDR3 DNA reads as TGTGCCAGCAGACCAGACTACTCCACCGGGGAGCTGTTTTTT.

This clonotype was seen at least ten times. This chain links TRBV7-9 with TRBJ2-7, with D tentatively TRBD1 or TRBD2 (5 bases each). The V and J ends lost 3 bases and 3 bases respectively, with 12 bases between them. The germline gives CDR1 SEHNR, CDR2 FQNEAQ (reference sequence). The CDR3 spans 14 residues. CDR3 nucleotide sequence: TGTGCCAGCAGCTTGGGACCGGTCGACTACGAGCAGTACTTC. Translation gives CASSLGPVDYEQYF.

This sequence joins TRBV28 and TRBJ1-5; D gene ambiguous. The CDR3 contains 17 residues. Germline CDR1 and CDR2: MDHEN and SYDVKM. CDR3 sequence: CVSSWSRASRTDQPQHF. CDR3 in DNA: TGTGTTAGCAGTTGGAGTAGGGCGTCGCGTACGGATCAGCCCCAGCATTTT.

The CDR3 here is CASSDRAADEQFF. Written as DNA, the CDR3 is TGTGCCAGCAGTGACCGGGCGGCCGATGAGCAGTTCTTC. The gene calls are TRBV6-1 and TRBJ2-1; D gene ambiguous. V was shortened by 3 bases and J by 8 bases, with 11 bases between the two germline ends. The length of the CDR3 is 13 residues. The germline CDR1 and CDR2 sequences are MNHNS and SASEGT.

This clonotype has only a few counts. The chain links TRBV7-2 to TRBJ2-1; TRBD2 matches 8 bases. The CDR3 has 15 residues. Germline values: CDR1 SGHTA, CDR2 FQGNSA. V lost 2 bases and J lost 6; bases outside the gene matches: 6. CDR3 region: CASSLLTGGLNEQFF. As DNA, the CDR3 is TGTGCCAGCAGCTTATTGACGGGAGGGCTCAATGAGCAGTTCTTC.

Ten or more counts support this clonotype. The chain links TRBV2 to TRBJ1-2; 8 positions match TRBD1. The CDR3 contains 14 residues. Germline-derived CDR1 and CDR2 are SNHLY and FYNNEI. The ends lost 4 bases at V and 8 bases at J; junction bases unmatched: 9. In DNA form, the CDR3 reads TGTGCCAGCAGTGTCCGGCAGGGGGCAGGGGGCTACACCTTC. As protein: CASSVRQGAGGYTF.

This clonotype was counted a few times. V is TRBV19 and J is TRBJ2-3; the D gene could be TRBD1 or TRBD2 (5 bases each). Trimming took 4 bases from V and 4 from J, leaving 15 bases between them. This CDR3 has 15 residues. Germline-derived CDR1 and CDR2 are LNHDA and SQIVND (reference sequence). The CDR3 DNA is TGTGCCAGTAGTACTACGGGACCCCCCGCAGATACGCAGTATTTT. Amino acid sequence: CASSTTGPPADTQYF.

This clonotype appeared many times. V is TRBV2 and J is TRBJ2-1, with 7 bases lining up with TRBD1. The CDR3 contains 12 residues. CDR1 is SNHLY, CDR2 FYNNEI, per germline. J was trimmed by 8 bases and V by 7 bases; bases with no gene match: 5. CDR3 nucleotide sequence: TGTGCCAGCAAAGAGAGGGGGCATGAGCAGTTCTTC. Translation gives CASKERGHEQFF.

The genes are TRBV4-2 and TRBJ2-3; 13 bases align to TRBD2. V lost 10 bases to trimming and J lost 14 bases; unmatched junction nucleotides: 18. Germline loops: CDR1 LGHNA, CDR2 YNFKEQ. This CDR3 has 15 amino acids. The CDR3 sequence is CATSGLAGTPWRGYF. The CDR3 DNA is TGTGCCACCTCGGGACTAGCGGGGACTCCCTGGAGGGGGTATTTT.

Ten or more counts support this clonotype. The genes are TRBV4-3 and TRBJ2-3; D may be TRBD2 (5 bases). V shed 0 bases and J shed 0 bases, with 10 bases lying between them. Germline CDR1 is LGHNA and CDR2 is YSLEER. The CDR3 consists of 16 residues. Written as DNA, the CDR3 is TGCGCCAGCAGCCAAGATCCGGCGGGTAGCACAGATACGCAGTATTTT. The encoded protein is CASSQDPAGSTDTQYF.

On this clonotype itself: At one of its ends the junction is not consistent with the germline gene, which may arise from a read error. V and J are TRBV4-2 and TRBJ2-2, with 11 bases matching TRBD1. The CDR3 has 16 residues. Germline assignment: CDR1 LGHNA and CDR2 YNFKEQ. CDR3: CASTPRDRGDTRELLF. The CDR3 nucleotides are TGTGCCAGCACGCCCCGGGACAGGGGGGACACCAGGGAGCTGTTGTTT.

This clonotype was picked up many times. J is TRBJ1-1 and V is TRBV6-1; possibly TRBD1 for D (6 bases). Germline assignment: CDR1 MNHNS and CDR2 SASEGT. Trimming took 6 bases from V and 4 from J, leaving 27 bases between them. This CDR3 is 18 amino acids long. The CDR3 is CASSLEGGYGASGTEAFF. For the CDR3, the DNA is TGTGCCAGCAGCCTAGAGGGGGGATATGGAGCATCGGGCACTGAAGCTTTCTTT.

With respect to this clonotype: A clone one base away is much larger, so this may be a read error. The chain couples TRBV7-8 to TRBJ2-7; TRBD2 matches at 13 bases. This CDR3 is 17 amino acids long. The germline V gene encodes CDR1 SGHVS and CDR2 FQNEAQ. V lost 0 bases and J lost 3; bases outside the gene matches: 5. The CDR3 sequence is CASSLACGLAGDYEQYF. For the CDR3, the DNA is TGTGCCAGCAGCTTAGCTTGTGGACTAGCGGGAGACTACGAGCAGTACTTC.

This clonotype was counted many times. Compared with germline, one end of the junction differs, possibly owing to a read error. The rearrangement uses TRBV12-3 or TRBV12-4 and TRBJ2-7; D ambiguous. The CDR3 contains 11 residues. The CDR3 coding sequence is TGTGCCAGCGGTTTTCCATACGAGCAGTACTTC. Protein: CASGFPYEQYF.

V usage is TRBV4-2 and J usage is TRBJ2-5; a weak D match, TRBD2 (6 bases). Trimming removed 4 bases from V and 3 bases from J, with 15 bases in between. Germline V lookup: CDR1 LGHNA, CDR2 YNFKEQ. The CDR3 totals 15 residues. The CDR3 DNA follows: TGTGCCAGCAGCCTCGGGACTTACGAGGAAGAGACCCAGTACTTC. Its translation is CASSLGTYEEETQYF.

About this clonotype: The germline gene is not matched at one end of the junction; a read error may be the cause. This chain joins TRBV7-2 and TRBJ2-2; 13 nucleotides align to TRBD2. CDR1 is SGHTA and CDR2 is FQGNSA in the germline V gene. The CDR3 spans 13 residues. CDR3 nucleotides: TGTGCCAGCAGCACACTAGCGGGAGGGCAGCTCTTTTTT. Translation: CASSTLAGGQLFF.

This clonotype was recorded many times. This chain uses TRBV3-1 with TRBJ2-5; no definite D call. This CDR3 comprises 13 residues. V was pared by 7 bases and J by 4 bases, with 13 bases between. Germline V CDR1 and CDR2: LGHDT, YNNKEL (reference sequence). CDR3 sequence reads: CASTGRLPETQYF. CDR3 DNA: TGTGCCAGCACCGGGCGGTTACCAGAGACCCAGTACTTC.

This clonotype was seen repeatedly, ten times or more. V and J are TRBV28 and TRBJ2-1; D not resolved. Germline lookup yields CDR1 MDHEN and CDR2 SYDVKM. CDR3 size: 11 residues. Trimming left V 5 bases short and J 6 bases short, with 5 bases between. The DNA of the CDR3 is TGTGCCAGCAGTCCAACCAATGAGCAGTTCTTC. Protein: CASSPTNEQFF.

The V and J genes are TRBV9 and TRBJ2-5, with a possible D match to TRBD2 (6 bases). Germline lookup yields CDR1 SGDLS and CDR2 YYNGEE. Trimming shortened V by 4 bases and J by 4 bases, and 17 bases separated the two germline ends. CDR3 length equals 15 residues. This CDR3 reads CASSPLATDRETQYF. DNA of the CDR3: TGTGCCAGCAGCCCACTAGCCACGGATCGAGAGACCCAGTACTTC.

A remark on this clonotype: Being one base from a much bigger clone, this may be a read error. The chain combines TRBV4-3 with TRBJ2-1; D uncertain. The CDR3 sequence is 14 residues long. Trimming cost V 0 bases and J 8 bases, with 11 bases left between them. Germline V gives CDR1 LGHNA, CDR2 YSLEER. The CDR3 nucleotides are TGCGCCAGCAGCCAAGACCTTAGTCGGTATGAGCAGTTCTTC. This encodes CASSQDLSRYEQFF.

This clonotype turned up a few times. The V and J genes are TRBV4-2 and TRBJ2-1; D is perhaps TRBD1 (5 bases). This CDR3 has 17 residues. CDR1 LGHNA and CDR2 YNFKEQ come from the germline V gene. Trimming took off 1 base at V and 0 bases at J, with 13 bases between the two ends. The CDR3 nucleotides are TGTGCCAGCAGCCAAGGTCCCCTAGGGGACTCCTACAATGAGCAGTTCTTC. This translates into CASSQGPLGDSYNEQFF.